Described below is a single T cell receptor (beta chain) sequence and its context. The data originate from a study of blood T cell repertoires in COVID-19. Study summary: Sources were T cells, B-cell-depleted T cells, or PBMCs; the material itself was cDNA or gDNA.

Per the study methods: The assay estimated nucleated cells by amplifying reference gene primers. The repertoire was sequenced with immunoSEQ multiplex PCR; TCRdb's copy has only in-frame clones and lacks some. The V and J calls and clone size are taken from that table; D and trimming were inferred from the DNA. Among roughly 300,000 clones listed, roughly nine tenths were seen once. Seattle patients were enrolled during active infection and followed longitudinally. The CDR3 runs 16 residues. CDR1 LGHNA and CDR2 YNFKEQ come from the germline V gene. Deletions cut 0 bases from V and 3 bases from J, with 12 bases between.

This receptor was taken from a woman aged 25 to 39 with COVID-19, enrolled during active disease. The specimen was peripheral blood. The V gene is TRBV4-2, the J gene TRBJ1-3; D is unclear. This CDR3 reads CASSQDLPGFGNTIYF. The CDR3 nucleotides read TGTGCCAGCAGCCAAGATCTCCCAGGTTTTGGAAACACCATATATTTT.